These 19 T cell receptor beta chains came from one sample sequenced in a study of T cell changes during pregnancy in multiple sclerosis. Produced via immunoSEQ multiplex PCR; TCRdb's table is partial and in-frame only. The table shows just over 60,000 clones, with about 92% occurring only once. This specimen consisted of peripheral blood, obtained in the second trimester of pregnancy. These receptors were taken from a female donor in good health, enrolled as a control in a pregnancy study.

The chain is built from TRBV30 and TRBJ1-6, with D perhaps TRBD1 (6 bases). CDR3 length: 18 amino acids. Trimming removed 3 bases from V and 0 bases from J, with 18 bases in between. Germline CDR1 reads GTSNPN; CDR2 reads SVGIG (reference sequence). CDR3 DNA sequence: TGTGCCTGGAGAAAACATTACAGGGCCGACTCCTATAATTCACCCCTCCACTTT. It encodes CAWRKHYRADSYNSPLHF. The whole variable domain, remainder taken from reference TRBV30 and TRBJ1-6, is SQTIHQWPATLVQPVGSPLSLECTVEGTSNPNLYWYRQAAGRGLQLLFYSVGIGQISSEVPQNLSASRPQDRQFILSSKKLLLSDSGFYLCAWRKHYRADSYNSPLHFGNGTRLTVT.

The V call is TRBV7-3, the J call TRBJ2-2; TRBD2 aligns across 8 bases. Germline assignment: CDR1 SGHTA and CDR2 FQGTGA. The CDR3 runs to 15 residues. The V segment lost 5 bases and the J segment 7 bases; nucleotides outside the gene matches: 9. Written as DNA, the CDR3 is TGTGCCAGCAGCGCCGCCTCGGCGGGGGGCGGGGAGCTGTTTTTT. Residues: CASSAASAGGGELFF.

The CDR3 DNA follows: TGTGCCAGCAGTCACGGGGGTGAGCAGTTCTTC. This translates into CASSHGGEQFF. This chain joins TRBV6-9 and TRBJ2-1; weak D call: TRBD2 (6 bases). This CDR3 is built from 11 residues. V gave up 5 bases and J gave up 9 bases, with 8 bases separating them. Germline CDR1 and CDR2: MNHGY and SVAAGI.

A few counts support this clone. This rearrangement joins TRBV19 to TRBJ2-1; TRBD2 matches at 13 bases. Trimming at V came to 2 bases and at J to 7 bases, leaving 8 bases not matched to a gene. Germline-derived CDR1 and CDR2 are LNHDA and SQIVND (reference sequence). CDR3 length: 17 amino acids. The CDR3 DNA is TGTGCCAGTAGTATAACTAGCGGGGGGGCCTCTGTGAATGAGCAGTTCTTC. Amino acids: CASSITSGGASVNEQFF.

The CDR3 here is CASTPLRVNTEAFF. DNA of the CDR3: TGTGCCAGCACCCCCCTGCGGGTTAACACTGAAGCTTTCTTT. The chain recombines TRBV7-9 with TRBJ1-1; D remains ambiguous. The ends were cut back, 7 bases at V and 2 bases at J, with 14 bases in the middle. Looked up from germline, CDR1 is SEHNR and CDR2 is FQNEAQ (reference sequence). This CDR3 region has 14 residues.

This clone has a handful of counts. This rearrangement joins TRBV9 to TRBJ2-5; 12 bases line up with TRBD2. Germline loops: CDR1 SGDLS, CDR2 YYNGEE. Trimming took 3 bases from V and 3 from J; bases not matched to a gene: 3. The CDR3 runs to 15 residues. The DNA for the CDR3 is TGTGCCAGCAGCGCCCGACTAGCGGGAGAAGAGACCCAGTACTTC. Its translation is CASSARLAGEETQYF.

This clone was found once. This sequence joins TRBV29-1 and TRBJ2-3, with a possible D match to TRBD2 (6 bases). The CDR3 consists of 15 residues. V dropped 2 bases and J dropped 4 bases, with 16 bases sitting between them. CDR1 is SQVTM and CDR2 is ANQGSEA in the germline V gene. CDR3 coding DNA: TGCAGCGTTGAATGGGTGGGGGGAGGCGCAGATACGCAGTATTTT. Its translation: CSVEWVGGGADTQYF.

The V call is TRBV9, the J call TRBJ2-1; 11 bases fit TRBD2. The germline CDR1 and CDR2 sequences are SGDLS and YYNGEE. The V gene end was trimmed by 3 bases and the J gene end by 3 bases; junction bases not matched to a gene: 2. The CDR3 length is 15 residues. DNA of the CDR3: TGTGCCAGCAGCGGTAGCGGGAGGGTCTACAATGAGCAGTTCTTC. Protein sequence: CASSGSGRVYNEQFF.

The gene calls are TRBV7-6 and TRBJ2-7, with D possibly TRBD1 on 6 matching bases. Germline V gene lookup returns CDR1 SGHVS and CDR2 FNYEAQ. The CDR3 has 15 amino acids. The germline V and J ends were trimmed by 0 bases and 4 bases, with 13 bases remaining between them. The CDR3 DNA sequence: TGTGCCAGCAGCTTAGCCCCCGGGACAAAGTACGAGCAGTACTTC. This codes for CASSLAPGTKYEQYF. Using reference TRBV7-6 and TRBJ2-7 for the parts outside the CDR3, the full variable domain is GAGVSQSPRYKVTKRGQDVALRCDPISGHVSLYWYRQALGQGPEFLTYFNYEAQQDKSGLPNDRFSAERPEGSISTLTIQRTEQRDSAMYRCASSLAPGTKYEQYFGPGTRLTVT.

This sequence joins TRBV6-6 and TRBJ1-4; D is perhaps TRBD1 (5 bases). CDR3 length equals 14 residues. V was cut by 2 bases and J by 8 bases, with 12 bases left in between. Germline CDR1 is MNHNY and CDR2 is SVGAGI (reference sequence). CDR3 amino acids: CASSYGLGREKLFF. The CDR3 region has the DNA TGTGCCAGCAGTTACGGGTTGGGGCGGGAAAAACTGTTTTTT.

CDR3 in amino acids: CAWTSGRYEQYF. The DNA for the CDR3 is TGTGCCTGGACTAGCGGGAGGTACGAGCAGTACTTC. The V gene is TRBV30, the J gene TRBJ2-7; 11 nucleotides agree with TRBD2. This CDR3 region has 12 residues. The germline CDR1 and CDR2 sequences are GTSNPN and SVGIG (reference sequence). The J segment lost 4 bases and the V segment lost 4 bases, leaving 0 bases of the junction unmatched.

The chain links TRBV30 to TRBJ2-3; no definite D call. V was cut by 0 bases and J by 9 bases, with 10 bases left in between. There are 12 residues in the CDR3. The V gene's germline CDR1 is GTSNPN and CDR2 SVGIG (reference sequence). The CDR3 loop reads CAWSVPPRTQYF. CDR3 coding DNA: TGTGCCTGGAGTGTACCCCCGCGCACGCAGTATTTT.

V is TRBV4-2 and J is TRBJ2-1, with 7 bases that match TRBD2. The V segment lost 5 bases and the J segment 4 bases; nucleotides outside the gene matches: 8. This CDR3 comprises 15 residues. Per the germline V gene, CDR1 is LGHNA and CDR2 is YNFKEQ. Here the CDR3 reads CASSNGRDYYNEQFF. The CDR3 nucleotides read TGTGCCAGCAGCAATGGCCGGGACTATTACAATGAGCAGTTCTTC.

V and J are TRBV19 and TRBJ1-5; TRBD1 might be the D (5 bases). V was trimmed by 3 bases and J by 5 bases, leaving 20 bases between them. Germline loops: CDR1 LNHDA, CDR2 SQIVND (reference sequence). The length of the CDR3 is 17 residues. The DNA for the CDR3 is TGTGCCAGTAGTATGTCGGGGTCGCGGGGCAGGGATCAGCCCCAGCATTTT. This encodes CASSMSGSRGRDQPQHF. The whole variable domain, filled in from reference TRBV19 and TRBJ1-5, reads DGGITQSPKYLFRKEGQNVTLSCEQNLNHDAMYWYRQDPGQGLRLIYYSQIVNDFQKGDIAEGYSVSREKKESFPLTVTSAQKNPTAFYLCASSMSGSRGRDQPQHFGDGTRLSIL.

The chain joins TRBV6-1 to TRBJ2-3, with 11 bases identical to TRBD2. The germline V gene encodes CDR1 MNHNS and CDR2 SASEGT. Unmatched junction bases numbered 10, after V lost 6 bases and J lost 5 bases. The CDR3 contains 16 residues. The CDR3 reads CASRERLAGLLDTQYF. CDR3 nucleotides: TGTGCCAGCAGGGAAAGACTAGCGGGGCTCTTAGATACGCAGTATTTT.

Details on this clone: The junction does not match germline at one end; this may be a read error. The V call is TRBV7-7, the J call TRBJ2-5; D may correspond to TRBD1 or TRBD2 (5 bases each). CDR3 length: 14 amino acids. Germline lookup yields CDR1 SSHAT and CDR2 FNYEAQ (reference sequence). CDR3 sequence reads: CASSLGGHQETQYF. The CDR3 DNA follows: TGTGCTAGCAGCTTAGGAGGACATCAGGAGACCCAGTACTTC.

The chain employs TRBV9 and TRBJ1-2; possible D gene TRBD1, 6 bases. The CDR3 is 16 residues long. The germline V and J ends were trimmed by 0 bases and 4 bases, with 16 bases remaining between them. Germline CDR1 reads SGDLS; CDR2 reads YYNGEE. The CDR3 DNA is TGTGCCAGCAGCGTAGCTACAGGGAGGGGTATCTATGGCTACACCTTC. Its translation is CASSVATGRGIYGYTF.

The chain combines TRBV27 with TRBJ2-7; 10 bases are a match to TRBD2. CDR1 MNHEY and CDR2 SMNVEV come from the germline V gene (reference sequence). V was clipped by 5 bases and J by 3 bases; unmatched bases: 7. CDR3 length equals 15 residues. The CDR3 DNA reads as TGTGCCAGCAGTCTCCAGCGGGGGGGAGACTACGAGCAGTACTTC. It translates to CASSLQRGGDYEQYF.

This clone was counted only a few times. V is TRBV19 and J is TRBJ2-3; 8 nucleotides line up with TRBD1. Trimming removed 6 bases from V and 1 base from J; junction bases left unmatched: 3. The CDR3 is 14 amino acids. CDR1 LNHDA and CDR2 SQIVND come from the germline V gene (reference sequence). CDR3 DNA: TGTGCCAGTAGGGACAGGGCGGGCACAGATACGCAGTATTTT. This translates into CASRDRAGTDTQYF.